The rows below give T cell receptor beta chains drawn from one sample of a study of CD39 and CD103 CD8 tumor-infiltrating T cells. The method was immunoSEQ multiplex PCR; TCRdb's version includes in-frame clones alone and lacks a portion of them. The data show some 3,000 clones, roughly 80% seen once. The sequenced material came from CD39- CD103- CD8+ T cells sorted from the tumor. These receptors all stem from a human donor with head and neck squamous cell carcinoma. The CDR3 runs from the conserved cysteine through the conserved F or W. The order of the fields is V gene, D gene, J gene, clone size, CDR3 DNA, CDR3 protein. A D gene is named only where the DNA matches it firmly. Clone size is not always given. Where it is, it says once, few, many or a class for expanded clones.

>TRBV10-3|TRBD1|TRBJ2-1|NA
TGTGCCATCAGCGGGGACAGGGGGACCTACAATGAGCAGTTCTTC
CAISGDRGTYNEQFF
>TRBV7-9|NA|TRBJ2-1|NA
TGTGCCAGCAGCCGAGAAAGCCAGGGTGGAGATGAGCAGTTCTTC
CASSRESQGGDEQFF
>TRBV6-1|NA|TRBJ1-5|once
TGTGCCATATCGGAGGAAATTCAGCCCCAGCATTTT
CAISEEIQPQHF
>TRBV2|TRBD1|TRBJ2-3|NA
TGTGCCAGCCTCGGACAGGCGCAAACAGATACGCAGTATTTT
CASLGQAQTDTQYF
>TRBV30|NA|TRBJ2-7|once
TGTGCCTGGGTCCCCGGGGGTGCCTACGAGCAGTACTTC
CAWVPGGAYEQYF
>TRBV6-1|NA|TRBJ1-2|NA
TGTGCCAGCGAGGGTTGGGTTTCAGCTAACTATGGCTACACCTTC
CASEGWVSANYGYTF
>TRBV7-2|TRBD2|TRBJ2-7|once
TGTGCCAGCAGCTTATGGGGGGGTCCTCACTACGAGCAGTACTTC
CASSLWGGPHYEQYF
>TRBV5-4|NA|TRBJ2-7|NA
TGTGCCAGCAGCCTGTACGAGCAGTACTTC
CASSLYEQYF
>TRBV11-3|TRBD2|TRBJ2-7|NA
TGTGCCAGCAGCTTAGCCCAGGGAGGGTCCTACGAGCAGTACTTC
CASSLAQGGSYEQYF
>TRBV19|NA|TRBJ1-1|few
TGTGCCAGTAGTATAAGCGGCTGGAACACTGAAGCTTTCTTT
CASSISGWNTEAFF
>TRBV5-1|TRBD2|TRBJ2-5|NA
TGCGCCAGCACCCCTTATGGACTAGCGGGGGGACAAGAGACCCAGTACTTC
CASTPYGLAGGQETQYF
>TRBV7-9|TRBD2|TRBJ2-3|NA
TGTGCCAGCAGCTTGACTAGCGGGGGGAGCACAGATACGCAGTATTTT
CASSLTSGGSTDTQYF
>TRBV19|TRBD1|TRBJ1-3|NA
TGTGCCAGTAGTGCCCGGACAGGGCCTGGAAACACCATATATTTT
CASSARTGPGNTIYF
>TRBV7-9|NA|TRBJ1-1|NA
TGTGCCAGCAGCCACTGGACAGCGTCGAACACTGAAGCTTTCTTT
CASSHWTASNTEAFF
>TRBV11-2|TRBD1|TRBJ1-6|NA
TGTGCCAGCGGCTACAGGGGAAGGTCACCCCTCCACTTT
CASGYRGRSPLHF
>TRBV6-4|NA|TRBJ1-1|NA
TGTGCCAGCAGCCTGACAGAGAACACTGAAGCTTTCTTT
CASSLTENTEAFF
>TRBV7-2|NA|TRBJ2-3|few
TGTGCCAGCAGCACATTAGGGGTAGGAACAGATACGCAGTATTTT
CASSTLGVGTDTQYF